Included here is one TCR beta chain sequence, with context. Its antigen remains unidentified. This sample is drawn from a study of cytomegalovirus exposure and HLA in healthy donors. Germline V gene lookup returns CDR1 LGHNA and CDR2 YSLEER. This CDR3 has 18 amino acids. V lost 1 base, J lost 2 bases, and 10 bases stayed unmatched. The PCR ran on 60 Vbeta and 13 Jbeta primers. Original methodology: It was a later analysis that counted about 80 million unique TCR beta chains, of which roughly 11 million were shared. Generated by immunoSEQ multiplex PCR, the TCRdb table keeps only in-frame clones and is missing some. D and trimming were read from the DNA, whereas the V and J calls and clone size are those reported in that table. The repertoire holds under 200,000 clones, with roughly 80% as singletons. Points from the study as a whole: The study recorded 150 to 200 TCR beta chains that were cytomegalovirus-associated. Earlier analysis yielded a pattern in which most TCR beta V segments were productive about 90% or about 30% of the time. Reportedly, TCR beta sequences accurately predicted HLA-A and HLA-B alleles in most subjects.

The chain uses TRBV4-3 and TRBJ2-3, with 9 bases that match TRBD1. The TCR comes from a woman under 40 in good health and CMV-seropositive. The material sequenced was PBMCs. DNA of the CDR3: TGCGCCAGCAGCCAAGGCCCCCACGGGACAGGGATCACAGATACGCAGTATTTT. Protein product: CASSQGPHGTGITDTQYF.